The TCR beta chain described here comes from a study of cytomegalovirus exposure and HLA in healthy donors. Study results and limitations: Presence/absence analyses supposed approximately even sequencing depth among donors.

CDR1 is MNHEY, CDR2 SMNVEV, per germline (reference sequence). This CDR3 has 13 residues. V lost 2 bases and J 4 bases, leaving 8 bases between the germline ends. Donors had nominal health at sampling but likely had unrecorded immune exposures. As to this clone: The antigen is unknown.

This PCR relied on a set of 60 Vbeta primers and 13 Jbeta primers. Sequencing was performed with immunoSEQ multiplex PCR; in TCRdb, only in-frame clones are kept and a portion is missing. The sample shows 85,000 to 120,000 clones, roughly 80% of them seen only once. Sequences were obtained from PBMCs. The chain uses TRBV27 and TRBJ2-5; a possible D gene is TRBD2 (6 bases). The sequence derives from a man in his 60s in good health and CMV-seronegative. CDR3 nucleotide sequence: TGTGCCAGCAGTTTAGCGGGGCGAGAGACCCAGTACTTC. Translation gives CASSLAGRETQYF.